In this sample, the clone carrying this TCR beta chain turned up once. The data were obtained in a study of blood T cell repertoires in COVID-19. For the study at large: COVID-19 samples collected from the United States, Italy and Spain covered acute and convalescent phases.

The CDR3 totals 23 residues. With 1 base clipped from V and 0 bases from J, the junction kept 21 bases outside the gene matches. Original processing notes: It was from reference gene primer amplification that nucleated cell counts were estimated. Assay: immunoSEQ multiplex PCR; the TCRdb copy retains only in-frame clones and omits some. For V, J and clone size, that table is used; D and trimming come from the DNA. The sample lists some 330,000 clones, roughly four fifths occurring once. Each recovered donor of Cohort 3 presented with two negative PCRs, clearance, or symptom resolution. The chain couples TRBV5-3 to TRBJ1-3; 11 bases align to TRBD1. TRBV5-3 is marked as an open reading frame, function uncertain. The clonotype was recovered from a woman in her forties or fifties who had recovered from COVID-19. The source material was PBMCs or T cells enriched from blood (not recorded which). The CDR3 nucleotides are TGTGCCAGAAGCTTGCGATTAAAACGGGACAGGGGGGGAAGTCCCTACTCTGGAAACACCATATATTTT. It translates to CARSLRLKRDRGGSPYSGNTIYF.